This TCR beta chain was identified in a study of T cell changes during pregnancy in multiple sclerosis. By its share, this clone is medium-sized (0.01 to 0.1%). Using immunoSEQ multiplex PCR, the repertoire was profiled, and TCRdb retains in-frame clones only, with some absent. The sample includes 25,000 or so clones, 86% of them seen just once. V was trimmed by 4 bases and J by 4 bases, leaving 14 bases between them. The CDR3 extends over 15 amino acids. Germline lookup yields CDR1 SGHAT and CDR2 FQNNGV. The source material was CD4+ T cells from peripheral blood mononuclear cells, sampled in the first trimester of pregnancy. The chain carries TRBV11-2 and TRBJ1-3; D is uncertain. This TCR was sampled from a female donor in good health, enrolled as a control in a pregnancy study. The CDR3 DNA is TGTGCCAGCAGCTCCACGCGGGTGGGCGGAAACACCATATATTTT. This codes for CASSSTRVGGNTIYF.